These 25 T cell receptor beta chains share one sample of origin, sequenced in a study of blood T cell repertoires in COVID-19. Measured with immunoSEQ multiplex PCR; TCRdb has only the in-frame clones, and not every one. The profile covers around 35,000 clones, with more than 80% appearing a single time and less than 9.5% taken by the ten largest. Source material: peripheral blood. These TCRs come from a human donor in a cohort sampled during active COVID-19.

The genes are TRBV18 and TRBJ2-3; TRBD2 agrees at 13 bases. V lost 0 bases to trimming and J lost 2 bases; unmatched junction nucleotides: 2. The CDR3 sequence is 17 residues long. Germline loops: CDR1 KGHSH, CDR2 LQKENI. CDR3 DNA: TGTGCCAGCTCACCACCGGGACTAGCGGGACTCACAGATACGCAGTATTTT. Translation gives CASSPPGLAGLTDTQYF.

The V call is TRBV11-2, the J call TRBJ1-5; weak D call: TRBD1 (5 bases). Trimming removed 5 bases at V and 6 bases at J, with 23 bases between. CDR1 SGHAT and CDR2 FQNNGV come from the germline V gene. The CDR3 totals 17 residues. CDR3 DNA sequence: TGTGCCAGCAGCCACACCCCGTTGGGTAGGGACTCTCAGCCCCAGCATTTT. Its translation is CASSHTPLGRDSQPQHF. The full variable domain, in which reference TRBV11-2 and TRBJ1-5 provide the parts outside the CDR3, is EAGVAQSPRYKIIEKRQSVAFWCNPISGHATLYWYQQILGQGPKLLIQFQNNGVVDDSQLPKDRFSAERLKGVDSTLKIQPAKLEDSAVYLCASSHTPLGRDSQPQHFGDGTRLSIL.

The chain has TRBV28 and TRBJ2-1; 13 positions match TRBD2. V was clipped by 3 bases and J by 1 base; unmatched bases: 6. This CDR3 comprises 18 residues. Germline CDR1 and CDR2: MDHEN and SYDVKM. The DNA of the CDR3 is TGTGCCAGCAGTTTCGGACTAGCGGGGGTCACGTCCTACAATGAGCAGTTCTTC. Protein sequence: CASSFGLAGVTSYNEQFF.

The rearrangement uses TRBV10-3 and TRBJ2-5; 11 bases fit TRBD2. The germline V gene has CDR1 ENHRY and CDR2 SYGVKD. CDR3 size: 17 residues. Trimming cost V 2 bases and J 2 bases; bases outside gene matches: 7. This chain's CDR3 is CAISEGLAGGSQETQYF. The CDR3 DNA sequence: TGTGCCATCAGTGAGGGGCTAGCGGGGGGTTCGCAAGAGACCCAGTACTTC.

The chain is built from TRBV3-1 (or the pseudogene TRBV3-2) and TRBJ2-7; D is possibly TRBD2 (6 bases). The ends were cut back, 0 bases at V and 0 bases at J, with 18 bases in the middle. The CDR3 has 18 amino acids. In germline, CDR1 is LGHDT, CDR2 YNNKEL (reference sequence). CDR3: CASSQDESRTKASYEQYF. The CDR3 nucleotides read TGTGCCAGCAGCCAAGATGAGAGCCGGACTAAGGCCTCCTACGAGCAGTACTTC.

This clone occurred a few times. The CDR3 DNA is TGTGCCAGCAGTTTAAATCGGGGGGAGCAGTTCTTC. Encoded protein: CASSLNRGEQFF. The chain carries TRBV28 and TRBJ2-1; TRBD2 is a possible D gene (6 bases). This CDR3 comprises 12 residues. Between the trimmed V and J ends, which lost 2 bases and 10 bases, there was a span of 9 bases. From germline, CDR1 is MDHEN and CDR2 SYDVKM.

The gene calls are TRBV5-1 and TRBJ1-1; possible D gene TRBD1, 5 bases. Trimming removed 4 bases at V and 7 bases at J, with 20 bases between. The length of the CDR3 is 15 residues. The germline V gene has CDR1 SGHRS and CDR2 YFSETQ. The DNA for the CDR3 is TGCGCCAGCAGCATCCGGGGGTCCAGGATTGATGAAGCTTTCTTT. Translated, it gives CASSIRGSRIDEAFF.

The genes are TRBV15 and TRBJ1-1; D gene ambiguous. Germline values: CDR1 LNHNV, CDR2 YYDKDF (reference sequence). Trimming cost V 0 bases and J 3 bases, with 14 bases left between them. The CDR3 has 16 residues. The DNA of the CDR3 is TGTGCCACCAGCAGAGATCGCCTGGGAGGGTACACTGAAGCTTTCTTT. Its translation: CATSRDRLGGYTEAFF.

CDR3 amino acids: CSVKAGTDLSYEQYF. CDR3 DNA sequence: TGCAGCGTAAAAGCCGGGACAGACCTTTCCTACGAGCAGTACTTC. The V and J genes are TRBV29-1 and TRBJ2-7; 7 bases match TRBD1. There are 15 residues in the CDR3. V was pared by 6 bases and J by 1 base, with 12 bases of the junction left unmatched. Germline V gives CDR1 SQVTM, CDR2 ANQGSEA.

The V call is TRBV7-2, the J call TRBJ2-7, with a weak D call TRBD2 (5 bases). Germline assignment: CDR1 SGHTA and CDR2 FQGNSA. V lost 4 bases, J lost 1 base, and 14 bases lay in between. The CDR3 runs to 15 residues. The CDR3 nucleotides read TGTGCCAGCAGCTCCTCAGGCGGGTTTTCCTACGAGCAGTACTTC. This translates into CASSSSGGFSYEQYF.

This clone has a single count. The rearrangement joins TRBV6-2 or TRBV6-3 to TRBJ1-6, with TRBD1 identical over 7 bases. The V and J ends lost 2 bases and 11 bases, in that order; junction bases with no gene match: 3. Germline V gene data show CDR1 as MNHEY and CDR2 as SVGEGT. CDR3 length: 13 residues. The CDR3 DNA reads TGTGCCAGCAGTTACCGGGGACAGACACCCCTCCACTTT. This sequence encodes CASSYRGQTPLHF.

This chain connects TRBV5-1 to TRBJ2-3; D gene ambiguous. Germline CDR1 reads SGHRS; CDR2 reads YFSETQ. V lost 2 bases and J 0 bases, leaving 7 bases between the germline ends. This CDR3 contains 14 residues. The CDR3 loop is CASSLWRSTDTQYF. The CDR3 bases are TGCGCCAGCAGCTTATGGCGGAGCACAGATACGCAGTATTTT.

The chain combines TRBV5-6 with TRBJ1-4; 9 bases fit TRBD1. This CDR3 is 15 amino acids long. Germline CDR1 is SGHDT and CDR2 is YYEEEE. The V segment lost 4 bases and the J segment 7 bases; nucleotides outside the gene matches: 8. The CDR3 sequence: CASSLQGALGEKLFF. In DNA, the CDR3 is TGTGCCAGCAGCCTACAGGGGGCGCTTGGTGAAAAACTGTTTTTT.

The gene calls are TRBV4-1 and TRBJ2-7, with D maybe TRBD2 (5 bases). This CDR3 region has 15 residues. Germline CDR1 reads MGHRA; CDR2 reads YSYEKL. Between the trimmed V and J ends, which lost 4 bases and 0 bases, there was a span of 13 bases. The CDR3 loop reads CASSPSEGRSYEQYF. CDR3 nucleotides: TGCGCCAGCAGCCCGAGCGAGGGCCGCTCCTACGAGCAGTACTTC.

The chain is built from TRBV10-3 and TRBJ2-3; 10 bases match TRBD2. Trimming took 0 bases from V and 3 from J; bases not matched to a gene: 9. The germline V gene has CDR1 ENHRY and CDR2 SYGVKD. The CDR3 is 18 amino acids. The DNA of the CDR3 is TGTGCCATCAGTGAGTCTCGGGGAACTAGCGGGGAGACAGATACGCAGTATTTT. This encodes CAISESRGTSGETDTQYF.

The chain couples TRBV18 to TRBJ1-6; D remains unclear. This CDR3 is 13 amino acids long. Germline CDR1 reads KGHSH; CDR2 reads LQKENI. V lost 2 bases, J lost 10 bases, and 9 bases lay in between. In DNA form, the CDR3 reads TGTGCCAGCTCACCAGAGCGAAAGTCACCCCTCCACTTT. Protein: CASSPERKSPLHF.

The gene calls are TRBV5-6 and TRBJ2-1; 7 nucleotides match TRBD1. This CDR3 spans 13 amino acids. Looked up from germline, CDR1 is SGHDT and CDR2 is YYEEEE. V trimming: 5 bases; J trimming: 10 bases; junction bases outside the gene matches: 9. The CDR3 bases are TGTGCCAGCAGACTCGACAGGGTCGGGGAGCAGTTCTTC. This sequence encodes CASRLDRVGEQFF.

This rearrangement joins TRBV19 to TRBJ1-2; the D is unclear. V dropped 1 base and J dropped 1 base, with 10 bases sitting between them. Germline CDR1 LNHDA, CDR2 SQIVND (reference sequence). The CDR3 spans 15 residues. The chain's CDR3 is CASSIVRGVNYGYTF. The CDR3 nucleotides are TGTGCCAGTAGTATAGTGCGGGGAGTTAACTATGGCTACACCTTC.

The chain employs TRBV6-5 and TRBJ2-7, with 8 nucleotides matching TRBD1. CDR1 is MNHEY and CDR2 is SVGAGI in the germline V gene. J gave up 5 bases and V 6 bases, and 9 bases lay outside the gene matches. The CDR3 consists of 14 residues. In DNA form, the CDR3 reads TGTGCCAGCAGCGCCGCAGGGGGCGCGGACGAGCAGTACTTC. Its translation: CASSAAGGADEQYF.

This clone was counted a few times. The chain is built from TRBV6-1 and TRBJ2-2; 10 bases map to TRBD2. CDR3 length: 20 residues. Germline assignment: CDR1 MNHNS and CDR2 SASEGT. Germline trimming cut 0 bases from V and 3 bases from J; bases unmatched to any gene: 13. CDR3 nucleotides: TGTGCCAGCAGTGAAGCACTTCCTTGGAGGCTAGCGGGGGACACCGGGGAGCTGTTTTTT. Translated: CASSEALPWRLAGDTGELFF.

Here the CDR3 DNA reads TGTGCCAGCAGCTTAAAGAGGGACAGGGGGCCCTACGAGCAGTACTTC. This encodes CASSLKRDRGPYEQYF. The chain has TRBV7-3 and TRBJ2-7, with 12 bases lining up with TRBD1. The CDR3 consists of 16 residues. The germline V gene encodes CDR1 SGHTA and CDR2 FQGTGA. The junction had 3 bases not matched to a gene; V was cut back by 1 base and J by 2 bases. Supplemented by reference TRBV7-3 and TRBJ2-7, the full variable domain reads GAGVSQTPSNKVTEKGKYVELRCDPISGHTALYWYRQSLGQGPEFLIYFQGTGAADDSGLPNDRFFAVRPEGSVSTLKIQRTERGDSAVYLCASSLKRDRGPYEQYFGPGTRLTVT.

The chain combines TRBV2 with TRBJ2-3, with 7 nucleotides matching TRBD2. This CDR3 contains 14 residues. Germline assignment: CDR1 SNHLY and CDR2 FYNNEI. V lost 5 bases and J lost 2; bases outside the gene matches: 4. The CDR3 is CASSPAGVTDTQYF. CDR3 coding DNA: TGTGCCAGCAGTCCGGCGGGAGTCACAGATACGCAGTATTTT.

In its sample, this clone was seen once. V usage is TRBV28 and J usage is TRBJ2-7; the D is unclear. The CDR3 has 11 residues. V shed 4 bases and J shed 4 bases, with 5 bases lying between them. Germline CDR1 MDHEN, CDR2 SYDVKM. CDR3 region: CASSSGYEQYF. The CDR3 DNA is TGTGCCAGCAGTTCGGGTTACGAGCAGTACTTC.

This sequence joins TRBV28 and TRBJ2-3; 7 nucleotides agree with TRBD1. Trimming removed 2 bases from V and 2 bases from J; junction bases left unmatched: 4. The germline V gene encodes CDR1 MDHEN and CDR2 SYDVKM. There are 15 residues in the CDR3. CDR3 protein: CASSLRTGVTDTQYF. The CDR3, as DNA: TGTGCCAGCAGTTTAAGAACAGGGGTCACAGATACGCAGTATTTT.

V is TRBV11-2 and J is TRBJ2-7, with TRBD2 matching 8 bases. The trim removed 5 bases at V and 3 bases at J, leaving 6 bases unmatched. CDR1 SGHAT and CDR2 FQNNGV come from the germline V gene. This CDR3 is 14 amino acids long. CDR3: CASSLSTSGYEQYF. In DNA form, the CDR3 reads TGTGCCAGCAGCCTAAGTACTAGCGGCTACGAGCAGTACTTC.